This is a list of T cell receptor beta chains from one sample in a study of cytomegalovirus exposure and HLA in healthy donors. Produced via immunoSEQ multiplex PCR; TCRdb's table is partial and in-frame only. The sample shows roughly 130,000 clones, 74% of them seen only once. The sample consisted of PBMCs. These receptors were obtained from a woman between 45 and 65 years old in good health and CMV-seropositive. Both conserved end residues are trimmed from each CDR3. The D gene is left open where the match is weak. Only some rows state a clone size, as once, few, many or a class for expanded clones.

clone_size	d_call	v_call	cdr3_aa
.	.	TRBV29-1	SVGPTAGTETQY
once	TRBD1	TRBV18	ASSPTGQGRETQY
few	.	TRBV7-2	ASSLSSPEWSYEQY
.	TRBD1	TRBV4-1	ASSLDREETQY
.	TRBD2	TRBV6-5	ASSLSGGVQEQF
.	TRBD1	TRBV7-2	ASSLVGGNRGRGTGELF
.	.	TRBV5-4	ASSLQRASAGELF
.	.	TRBV27	ASSLGPASYNEQF
.	.	TRBV2	ASKEQGKYEQY
.	TRBD2	TRBV27	ASRGDTEQF
.	.	TRBV30	AWKLSLGAITGELF
.	.	TRBV7-2	ASTPDWAYNEQF
.	.	TRBV6-5	ASSYVFYGYT
.	.	TRBV5-6	ASSLTGRGGQYSNQPQH
.	TRBD2	TRBV9	ASSVSGGYNEQF
.	TRBD1	TRBV2	ASSGRQGAKSYGYT
.	.	TRBV7-2	ASSASGQPQH
few	.	TRBV4-3	ASSQEHRMNTEAF
once	TRBD1	TRBV5-1	ASSLSGTAYGYT
.	TRBD2	TRBV4-2	ASSQERGARNEQF
.	.	TRBV27	ASRLTSRGDEQF
few	.	TRBV5-4	ASSLGGANYGYT
.	TRBD2	TRBV29-1	SVGSSGGYTGELF
.	.	TRBV27	ASRSRVLGTGELF
.	.	TRBV5-4	ASSGGGFNYGYT
.	.	TRBV11-2	ASRFGPNTGELF
.	.	TRBV29-1	SSGHPGGEQY
.	.	TRBV18	ASSPLGELGNQPQH
.	.	TRBV19	ASSIKVIMRSSYNSPLH
.	.	TRBV4-2	ASSRDRDTTYEQY
.	.	TRBV6-5	ASISDSLEQF
.	TRBD2	TRBV2	ASSPLAGVSYEQY
.	TRBD2	TRBV9	TSSVRGLGLNEQY
once	.	TRBV5-4	ASSLETGRVTQY
.	.	TRBV12-5	ASGLAQGRANEKLF
.	TRBD2	TRBV5-1	ASSPSGGAAGETQY
few	.	TRBV15	APRRGREVLNYGYT
.	TRBD1	TRBV19	ASSRGTAFGQPQH
.	TRBD1	TRBV27	ASRPRTGVSGANVLT
.	TRBD2	TRBV6-5	ASSSSGRLNTGELF
.	TRBD1	TRBV29-1	SVDDRGLYGYT
.	.	TRBV25-1	ASSEYGRSEKLF
.	TRBD1	TRBV19	ASSVNRGPYEQY
.	.	TRBV7-9	ASNSAGTSNQPQH
few	.	TRBV4-2	ASSQDNTDSRNIQY
.	.	TRBV5-1	ASSLGRNTGELF
.	TRBD2	TRBV7-2	ASSFRLAWREETQY
once	.	TRBV29-1	SVGASVYTDTQY
.	.	TRBV19	ASSITLGNGYT
.	.	TRBV9	ASSVASPVGRGSAF
.	TRBD2	TRBV30	AWSVPPPGLADDEQF
once	TRBD1	TRBV15	ATSRDQGARDNSPLH
.	.	TRBV7-9	ASSSSGAETQY
.	TRBD1	TRBV7-2	ASTETGGWNEQF
.	TRBD2	TRBV19	AISGRGDNEQF
few	.	TRBV7-9	ASSAETTSSDTQY
.	.	TRBV7-9	ASSFRGLGNEQF
few	TRBD1	TRBV7-8	ASSGRQGALLSSYEQY
.	TRBD2	TRBV6-1	ASSPVGRGETQY